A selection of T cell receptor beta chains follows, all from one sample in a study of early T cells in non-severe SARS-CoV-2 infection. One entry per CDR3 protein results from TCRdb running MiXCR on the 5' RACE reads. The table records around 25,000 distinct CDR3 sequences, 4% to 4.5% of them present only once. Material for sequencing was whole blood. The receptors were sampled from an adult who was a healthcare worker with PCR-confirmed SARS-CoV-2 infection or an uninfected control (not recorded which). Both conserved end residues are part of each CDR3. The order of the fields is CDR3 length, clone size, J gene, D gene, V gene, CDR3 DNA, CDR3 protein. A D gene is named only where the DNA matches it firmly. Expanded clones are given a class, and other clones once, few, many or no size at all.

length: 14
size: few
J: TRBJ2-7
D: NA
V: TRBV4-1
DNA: TGCGCCAGCAGCCATCTTCCTCTATCCTACGAGCAGTACTTC
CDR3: CASSHLPLSYEQYF

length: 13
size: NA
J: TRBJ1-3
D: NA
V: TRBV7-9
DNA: TGTGCTGGCAGTGCTAGCTCTGGAAACACCATATATTTT
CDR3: CAGSASSGNTIYF

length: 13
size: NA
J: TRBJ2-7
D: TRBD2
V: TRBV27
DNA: TGTGCCAGCAGTCGGGGGGGCGGCTACGAGCAGTACTTC
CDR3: CASSRGGGYEQYF

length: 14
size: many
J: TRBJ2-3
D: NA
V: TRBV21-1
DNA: TGTGCCAGCAGCAAAGAGAAGTACACAGATACGCAGTATTTT
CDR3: CASSKEKYTDTQYF

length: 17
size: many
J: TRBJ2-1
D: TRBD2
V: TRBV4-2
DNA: TGTGCCAGCAGCCAAACCCCGGGACTAGCGGGAGAGAATGAGCAGTTCTTC
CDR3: CASSQTPGLAGENEQFF

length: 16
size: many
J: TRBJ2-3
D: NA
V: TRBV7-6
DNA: TGTGCCAGCAGCTCTAGCCTAGCCCTAGGCACAGATACGCAGTATTTT
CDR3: CASSSSLALGTDTQYF

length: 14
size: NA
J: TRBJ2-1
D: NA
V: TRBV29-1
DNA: TGCAGCGCTCTTAGCGGCCCCTCCTACAATGAGCAGTTCTTC
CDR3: CSALSGPSYNEQFF

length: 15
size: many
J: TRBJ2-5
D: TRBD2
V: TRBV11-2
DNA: TGTGCCAGCAGCTTGCTAGCGGGAGGGTTAGAGACCCAGTACTTC
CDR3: CASSLLAGGLETQYF

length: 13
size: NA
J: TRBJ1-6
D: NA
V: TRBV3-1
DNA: TGTGCCAGCAGCCAAGACCGGAATTCACCCCTCCACTTT
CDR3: CASSQDRNSPLHF

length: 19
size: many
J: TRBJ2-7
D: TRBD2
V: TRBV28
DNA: TGTGCCAGCGGTTTTCCCGGAGGTAGCGGGAAGCAGGATTCCTACGAGCAGTACTTC
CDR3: CASGFPGGSGKQDSYEQYF

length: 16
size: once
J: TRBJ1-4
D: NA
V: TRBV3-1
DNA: TGTGCCAGCAGCCACACGCAAGAGACAGAGAATGAAAAACTGTTTTTT
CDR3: CASSHTQETENEKLFF

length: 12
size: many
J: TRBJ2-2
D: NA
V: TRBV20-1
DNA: TGCAGTGCTCGGGACTTCGCCGGGGAGCTGTTTTTT
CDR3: CSARDFAGELFF

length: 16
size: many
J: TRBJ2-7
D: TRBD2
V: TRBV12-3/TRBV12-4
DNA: TGTGCCAGCAGTCTCTTTTCTAGCGGGAGGGCCTCCGAGCAGTACTTC
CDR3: CASSLFSSGRASEQYF

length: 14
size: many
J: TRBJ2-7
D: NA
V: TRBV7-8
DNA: TGTGCCAGCAGCTTATCCGCCACTTCCTACGAGCAGTACTTC
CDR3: CASSLSATSYEQYF

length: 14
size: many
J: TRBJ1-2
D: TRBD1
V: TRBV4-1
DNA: TGCGCCAGCAGCCCATGGACAGGGTGGCGTGGCTACACCTTC
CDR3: CASSPWTGWRGYTF

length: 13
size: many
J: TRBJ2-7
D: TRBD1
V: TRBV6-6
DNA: TGTGCCAGCAGCCCAGGGGGTAACTACGAGCAGTACTTC
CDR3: CASSPGGNYEQYF

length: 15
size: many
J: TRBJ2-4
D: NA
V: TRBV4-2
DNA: TGTGCCAGCAGCCCTTCAACAGGGTCCAAAAACATTCAGTACTTC
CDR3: CASSPSTGSKNIQYF

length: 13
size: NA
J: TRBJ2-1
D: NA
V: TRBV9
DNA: TGTGCCAGCAGCTCGAGGGGTAACAATGAGCAGTTCTTC
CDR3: CASSSRGNNEQFF

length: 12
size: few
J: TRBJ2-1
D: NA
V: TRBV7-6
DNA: TGTGCCAGCAGCCCCAGATTCAATGAGCAGTTCTTC
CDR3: CASSPRFNEQFF

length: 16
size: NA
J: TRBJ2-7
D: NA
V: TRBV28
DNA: TGTGCCAGCAGTTTCTCGGCTGGTGGTCGTCCCTACGAGCAGTACTTC
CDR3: CASSFSAGGRPYEQYF

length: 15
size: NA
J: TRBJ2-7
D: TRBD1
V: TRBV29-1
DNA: TGCAGCGTTGGCCCTTCCGGGACAGGGGGCAGGGAGCAGTACTTC
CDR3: CSVGPSGTGGREQYF

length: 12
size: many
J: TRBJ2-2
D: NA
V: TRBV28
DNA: TGTGCCAGCAGTCTTACTTTCGGGGAGCTGTTTTTT
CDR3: CASSLTFGELFF

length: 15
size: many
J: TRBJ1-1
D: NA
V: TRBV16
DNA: TGTGCCAGCAGCCAATCGCGTACACGGGACACTGAAGCTTTCTTT
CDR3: CASSQSRTRDTEAFF

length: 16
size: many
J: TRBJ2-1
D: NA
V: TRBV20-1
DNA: TGCAGTGCTAGAGACCTCCGGAGTCTTAATAACAATGAGCAGTTCTTC
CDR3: CSARDLRSLNNNEQFF

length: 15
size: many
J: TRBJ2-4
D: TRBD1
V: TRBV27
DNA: TGTGCCAGCAGTTTCCTACAGGGGACCAAAAACATTCAGTACTTC
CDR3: CASSFLQGTKNIQYF

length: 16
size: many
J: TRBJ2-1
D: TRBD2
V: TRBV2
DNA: TGTGCCAGCAGCCCTACCGGGACTAGCGGGAGCAATGAGCAGTTCTTC
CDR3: CASSPTGTSGSNEQFF

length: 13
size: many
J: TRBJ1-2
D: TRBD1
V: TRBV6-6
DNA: TGTGCCAGCAGTAAGGGACAGAACTATGGCTACACCTTC
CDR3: CASSKGQNYGYTF